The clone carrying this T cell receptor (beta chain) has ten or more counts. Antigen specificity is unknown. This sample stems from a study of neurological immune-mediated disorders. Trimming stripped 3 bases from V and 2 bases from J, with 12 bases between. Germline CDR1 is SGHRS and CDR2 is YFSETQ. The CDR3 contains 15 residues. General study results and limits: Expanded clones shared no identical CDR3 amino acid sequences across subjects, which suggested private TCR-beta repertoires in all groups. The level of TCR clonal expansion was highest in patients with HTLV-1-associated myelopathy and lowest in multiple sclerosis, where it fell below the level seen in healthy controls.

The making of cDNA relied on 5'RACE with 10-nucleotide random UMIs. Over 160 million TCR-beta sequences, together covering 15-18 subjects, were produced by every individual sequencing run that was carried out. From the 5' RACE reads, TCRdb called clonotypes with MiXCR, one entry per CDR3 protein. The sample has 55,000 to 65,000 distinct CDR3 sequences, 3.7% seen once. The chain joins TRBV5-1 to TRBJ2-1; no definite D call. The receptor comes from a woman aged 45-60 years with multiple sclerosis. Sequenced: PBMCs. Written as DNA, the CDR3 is TGCGCCAGCAGCTCCCACGCCGTGGCCTACAATGAGCAGTTCTTC. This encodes CASSSHAVAYNEQFF.